This TCR beta chain was obtained from a study of metastatic and nonmetastatic thyroid tumors. Whole-study context: Repertoire comparison spanned blood and tumor or nodule tissue of malignant and benign thyroid patients. Broader study findings: Reported TCR beta diversity, measured in blood and tumor, was significantly higher for malignant thyroid tumors than for benign nodules.

Trimming pared 5 bases from V and 6 bases from J, leaving 10 bases between. Germline V gene sequence: CDR1 SNHLY, CDR2 FYNNEI. The CDR3 length is 12 residues. Not a single patient had been given any form of treatment at any point before undergoing thyroid surgery. Original processing notes: A distant-metastasis classifier for papillary thyroid cancer was built using CDR3 differences across clinicopathological groups. TCRdb re-called clones from the PCR reads using MiXCR. The V and J calls and clone size are TCRdb's, not the authors'. The sample includes tens of thousands of clones, roughly 24% of them seen just once. Ten or more counts support this clone. Antigen specificity is unknown.

V is TRBV2 and J is TRBJ1-2; tentatively, D is TRBD1 (6 bases). This sequence was found in a female donor with papillary thyroid cancer or a benign thyroid nodule (not recorded which). Some clones in this sample may be carry-over from other donors' samples. Sequencing was carried out using tumor tissue. CDR3 nucleotides: TGTGCCAGCAGTCGGACAGCCGATGGCTACACCTTC. The encoded protein is CASSRTADGYTF.